Below, 10 T cell receptor beta chains from the same sample are listed, as sequenced in a study of shared clonotypes between healthy human individuals. Profiling relied on immunoSEQ multiplex PCR, and the TCRdb table lists in-frame clones only, not all of them. The sample holds more than 450,000 clones; 70% to 80% are singletons and the top ten take over 10%. The specimen was PBMCs. The source is a woman in her 40s in good health. Some clones in this sample may be carry-over from other donors' samples.

This clone appeared once. The genes are TRBV28 and TRBJ1-1; 7 bases agree with TRBD1. CDR3 length: 14 amino acids. Trimming removed 2 bases from V and 5 bases from J; junction bases left unmatched: 5. Germline CDR1 MDHEN, CDR2 SYDVKM. The CDR3 nucleotides read TGTGCCAGCAGTTTAAGGGCAGGGGGGACTGAAGCTTTCTTT. It codes for CASSLRAGGTEAFF.

The genes are TRBV6-1 and TRBJ2-2, with 10 nucleotides matching TRBD1. Germline trimming cut 3 bases from V and 4 bases from J; bases unmatched to any gene: 17. Germline CDR1 MNHNS, CDR2 SASEGT. The CDR3 runs to 20 residues. The CDR3 DNA sequence: TGTGCCAGCAGTGATATCCGCACTCGGGACAGGGGATTTGCCACCGGGGAGCTGTTTTTT. It encodes CASSDIRTRDRGFATGELFF.

The V gene is TRBV7-3, the J gene TRBJ1-1, with D perhaps TRBD1 (5 bases). The length of the CDR3 is 13 residues. V was shortened by 5 bases and J by 4 bases, with 11 bases between the two germline ends. CDR1 and CDR2 from the germline V gene are SGHTA and FQGTGA. This chain's CDR3 is CASSVRRGTEAFF. The CDR3 DNA reads TGTGCCAGCAGCGTCAGGAGGGGCACTGAAGCTTTCTTT.

This clone is large within its sample. The J gene is TRBJ2-7, the V gene TRBV15; TRBD2 agrees at 7 bases. Germline loops: CDR1 LNHNV, CDR2 YYDKDF (reference sequence). The junction had 21 bases not matched to a gene; V was cut back by 0 bases and J by 4 bases. This CDR3 has 20 residues. CDR3 bases: TGTGCCACCAGCAGAGACAGGGATTGGGGAGCGGGACCACATCGGTACGAGCAGTACTTC. This codes for CATSRDRDWGAGPHRYEQYF.

The table lists this clone with a count of one. The V call is TRBV28, the J call TRBJ2-7, with D maybe TRBD1 (6 bases). Germline V gene sequence: CDR1 MDHEN, CDR2 SYDVKM. The CDR3 totals 14 residues. V lost 3 bases to trimming and J lost 1 base, with 10 bases between them. DNA for the CDR3: TGTGCCAGCAGTTTCGGGACACCATCCTACGAGCAGTACTTC. It encodes CASSFGTPSYEQYF.

The chain has TRBV30 and TRBJ1-2, with 8 bases identical to TRBD1. Germline loops: CDR1 GTSNPN, CDR2 SVGIG (reference sequence). The CDR3 totals 15 residues. The J segment lost 3 bases and the V segment lost 2 bases, leaving 8 bases of the junction unmatched. The CDR3 loop reads CAWSRQGRPYYGYTF. The CDR3 nucleotides are TGTGCCTGGAGTCGACAGGGGCGCCCCTACTATGGCTACACCTTC.

This chain uses TRBV29-1 with TRBJ2-7; 9 nucleotides match TRBD1. The CDR3 covers 13 residues. Unmatched junction bases numbered 6, after V lost 8 bases and J lost 1 base. From germline, CDR1 is SQVTM and CDR2 ANQGSEA. CDR3 amino acids: CSTSGTGSYEQYF. The CDR3 coding sequence is TGCAGCACTTCCGGGACAGGGTCCTACGAGCAGTACTTC.

The CDR3 here is CASSLAQNTGELFF. The CDR3 DNA is TGCGCCAGCAGCTTGGCGCAAAACACCGGGGAGCTGTTTTTT. This chain joins TRBV5-1 and TRBJ2-2; D unresolved. The germline CDR1 and CDR2 sequences are SGHRS and YFSETQ. The CDR3 totals 14 residues. Trimming removed 0 bases at V and 2 bases at J, with 5 bases between.

The V and J genes are TRBV2 and TRBJ2-5; perhaps TRBD2 as D (6 bases). The germline CDR1 and CDR2 sequences are SNHLY and FYNNEI. The CDR3 contains 13 residues. V was shortened by 8 bases and J by 4 bases, with 14 bases between the two germline ends. In nucleotides, the CDR3 is TGTGCCAGCCTGATGATCGGGGGAGAGACCCAGTACTTC. Its translation is CASLMIGGETQYF. Together with reference TRBV2 and TRBJ2-5, the CDR3 gives the full variable domain: EPEVTQTPSHQVTQMGQEVILRCVPISNHLYFYWYRQILGQKVEFLVSFYNNEISEKSEIFDDQFSVERPDGSNFTLKIRSTKLEDSAMYFCASLMIGGETQYFGPGTRLLVL.

With regard to this clone: The same CDR3 arises from other DNA sequences in this sample as well. The rearrangement joins TRBV5-1 to TRBJ1-1; D uncertain. Germline V CDR1 and CDR2: SGHRS, YFSETQ. Trimming removed 1 base at V and 3 bases at J, with 7 bases between. The CDR3 runs 13 residues. In nucleotides, the CDR3 is TGCGCCAGCAGCTTGTTGGCCGACACTGAAGCTTTCTTT. Translated: CASSLLADTEAFF.